These 26 T cell receptor beta chains came from one sample sequenced in a study of T cell repertoires in cytomegalovirus infection. TCRdb fed the reads into MiXCR, producing one record per CDR3 protein. The data show some 680,000 distinct CDR3 sequences, roughly a third seen once. Sequencing was carried out using PBMCs. Every receptor here comes from a human donor in good health (CMV status not recorded). Some clones in this sample may be carry-over from other donors' samples.

Comment on this clonotype: The CDR3 does not close with the conserved phenylalanine or tryptophan, likely indicating a read error. The chain employs TRBV6-5 and TRBJ1-6; D not certain. V gave up 3 bases and J gave up 13 bases, with 19 bases separating them. CDR3 length: 15 amino acids. Germline CDR1 is MNHEY and CDR2 is SVGAGI. CDR3 in DNA: TGTGCCAGCAGTTATAGCCCTAGTCACAAGGAGCCCCTCCACTTG. Its protein product is CASSYSPSHKEPLHL.

The V gene is TRBV5-1, the J gene TRBJ2-1; 8 positions agree with TRBD2. Germline CDR1 is SGHRS and CDR2 is YFSETQ. The CDR3 loop spans 13 amino acids. The V and J ends lost 4 bases and 9 bases, in that order; junction bases with no gene match: 6. The CDR3 region has the DNA TGCGCCAGCAGCACGGGACTAGTCCTTGAGCAGTTCTTC. Protein sequence: CASSTGLVLEQFF.

Many counts were recorded for this clonotype. The chain joins TRBV7-8 to TRBJ2-2, with D tentatively TRBD1 (6 bases). The CDR3 covers 14 residues. Trimming left V 5 bases short and J 6 bases short, with 13 bases between. Germline-derived CDR1 and CDR2 are SGHVS and FQNEAQ. The CDR3 spells CASSQSPGAGELFF. The CDR3 DNA is TGTGCCAGCAGCCAGAGCCCAGGGGCCGGGGAGCTGTTTTTT.

The chain combines TRBV10-2 with TRBJ2-2; D is perhaps TRBD2 (6 bases). Per germline, CDR1 WSHSY and CDR2 SAAADI. V lost 0 bases and J lost 5, with 16 bases in between. The CDR3 loop spans 17 amino acids. The CDR3 DNA reads as TGCGCCAGCAGTGAGTCGCGGGGTGGGATCGGTACCGGGGAGCTGTTTTTT. It specifies CASSESRGGIGTGELFF.

This clonotype was found a few times. The chain is built from TRBV27 and TRBJ2-3; D remains unclear. Trimming took off 2 bases at V and 2 bases at J, with 11 bases between the two ends. Per the germline V gene, CDR1 is MNHEY and CDR2 is SMNVEV (reference sequence). This CDR3 contains 15 residues. CDR3 nucleotides: TGTGCCAGCAGTTTAATTGGACCTGACACAGATACGCAGTATTTT. This encodes CASSLIGPDTDTQYF.

The chain is built from TRBV5-1 and TRBJ2-3; a possible D gene is TRBD2 (5 bases). Per germline, CDR1 SGHRS and CDR2 YFSETQ. V was trimmed by 6 bases and J by 3 bases, leaving 14 bases between them. The CDR3 consists of 14 residues. The CDR3 DNA reads as TGCGCCAGCACCCCCGGGGAGACTACAGATACGCAGTATTTT. Translation gives CASTPGETTDTQYF.

The gene calls are TRBV19 and TRBJ1-1, with 8 bases identical to TRBD1. In germline, CDR1 is LNHDA, CDR2 SQIVND (reference sequence). The V gene end was trimmed by 3 bases and the J gene end by 1 base; junction bases not matched to a gene: 7. This CDR3 is 16 amino acids long. CDR3 loop: CASSIRDRHRNTEAFF. Here the CDR3 DNA reads TGTGCCAGTAGTATCCGGGACAGGCACAGGAACACTGAAGCTTTCTTT.

V usage is TRBV15 and J usage is TRBJ2-2; 11 bases agree with TRBD2. V shed 5 bases and J 0 bases; nucleotides not matched to a gene: 8. Germline V gene data show CDR1 as LNHNV and CDR2 as YYDKDF (reference sequence). The CDR3 runs to 18 residues. CDR3 amino acids: CATSPGLAGPANTGELFF. The CDR3 coding sequence is TGTGCCACCAGCCCTGGACTAGCGGGTCCCGCGAACACCGGGGAGCTGTTTTTT.

This CDR3 is CATSDLDRGLYNEQFF. CDR3 DNA sequence: TGTGCCACCAGTGATTTGGACAGGGGGCTCTACAATGAGCAGTTCTTC. This rearrangement joins TRBV24-1 to TRBJ2-1; TRBD1 agrees at 10 bases. J was trimmed by 3 bases and V by 0 bases; bases with no gene match: 1. Germline V gene lookup returns CDR1 KGHDR and CDR2 SFDVKD. The CDR3 is 16 amino acids.

The chain employs TRBV7-9 and TRBJ1-1; D not certain. Germline V lookup: CDR1 SEHNR, CDR2 FQNEAQ (reference sequence). CDR3 length: 12 residues. With 6 bases removed from V and 11 bases from J, the gap between germline ends came to 16 bases. The CDR3 here is CASSPEGVIAFF. In DNA form, the CDR3 reads TGTGCCAGCAGTCCGGAGGGTGTGATTGCTTTCTTT.

Concerning this clonotype itself: A read error is likely, as this CDR3 ends without the conserved phenylalanine or tryptophan. The rearrangement uses TRBV19 and TRBJ2-3; 8 bases align to TRBD2. The germline gives CDR1 LNHDA, CDR2 SQIVND (reference sequence). There are 13 residues in the CDR3. V lost 6 bases and J lost 7; bases outside the gene matches: 6. The CDR3 here is CASRSSGSNTQYL. The CDR3 DNA reads TGTGCCAGTAGGTCTAGCGGGTCAAATACGCAGTATTTG.

The rearrangement links TRBV27 to TRBJ2-1; D not resolved. V dropped 6 bases and J dropped 5 bases, with 20 bases sitting between them. Germline loops: CDR1 MNHEY, CDR2 SMNVEV (reference sequence). The CDR3 contains 16 residues. This chain's CDR3 is CASRSGVSSRHNEQFF. The CDR3 DNA is TGTGCCAGCAGGTCTGGGGTCTCATCGAGGCACAATGAGCAGTTCTTC.

This clonotype was found a few times. The V and J genes are TRBV6-5 and TRBJ2-5, with 9 bases that match TRBD1. This CDR3 is built from 13 residues. J was trimmed by 6 bases and V by 5 bases; bases with no gene match: 4. Germline CDR1 reads MNHEY; CDR2 reads SVGAGI. The CDR3 region is CASSPDRGQTQYF. CDR3 nucleotides: TGTGCCAGCAGTCCGGACAGGGGACAGACCCAGTACTTC.

This clonotype has a single count. The chain carries TRBV6-5 and TRBJ2-2, with D possibly being TRBD1 (6 bases). Germline V gene sequence: CDR1 MNHEY, CDR2 SVGAGI. V lost 7 bases to trimming and J lost 6 bases, with 18 bases between them. There are 15 residues in the CDR3. CDR3 sequence (DNA): TGTGCCAGCACCCGTCTGACAGGCTTCGCCGGGGAGCTGTTTTTT. Its translation is CASTRLTGFAGELFF.

The chain employs TRBV7-2 and TRBJ2-5, with D perhaps TRBD1 or TRBD2 (6 bases each). Deletions cut 3 bases from V and 4 bases from J, with 21 bases between. Per germline, CDR1 SGHTA and CDR2 FQGNSA. This CDR3 comprises 17 residues. CDR3 residues: CASSFGYYGTGAETQYF. The CDR3 region has the DNA TGTGCCAGCAGCTTTGGGTATTACGGGACGGGGGCAGAGACCCAGTACTTC.

This clonotype came up a few times. The gene calls are TRBV7-6 and TRBJ2-1; 15 nucleotides line up with TRBD2. The CDR3 runs to 18 residues. V shed 6 bases, J shed 5 bases, and the junction held 11 bases outside the gene matches. From germline, CDR1 is SGHVS and CDR2 FNYEAQ. CDR3 in DNA: TGTGCCAGCAGTTCGGGACTAGCGGGAGGTGAAAATCACAATGAGCAGTTCTTC. As protein: CASSSGLAGGENHNEQFF.

V is TRBV29-1 and J is TRBJ2-3, with a possible D match to TRBD1 (6 bases). CDR3 size: 14 residues. CDR1 and CDR2 (germline): SQVTM, ANQGSEA. V was trimmed by 7 bases and J by 6 bases, leaving 20 bases between them. CDR3 nucleotides: TGCAGCGGGCGACAGGTCGGGGCGCTGGATACGCAGTATTTT. Translation: CSGRQVGALDTQYF.

V gene TRBV27 combines with J gene TRBJ2-1; D is uncertain. The CDR3 sequence is 15 residues long. The ends were cut back, 5 bases at V and 1 base at J, with 12 bases in the middle. Germline CDR1 is MNHEY and CDR2 is SMNVEV (reference sequence). This CDR3 reads CASSPRSVSYNEQFF. The CDR3 DNA is TGTGCCAGCAGTCCACGGAGTGTATCCTACAATGAGCAGTTCTTC.

The rearrangement links TRBV7-9 to TRBJ2-1; 9 bases are shared with TRBD2. There are 17 residues in the CDR3. The germline V gene encodes CDR1 SEHNR and CDR2 FQNEAQ (reference sequence). J gave up 7 bases and V 5 bases, and 15 bases lay outside the gene matches. The CDR3 DNA reads TGTGCCAGCAGCCCCCCAAGGGCGGGGGGGCTGAGAAATGAGCAGTTCTTC. Protein sequence: CASSPPRAGGLRNEQFF.

About this clonotype: The junction departs from germline at one end; a sequencing error may be responsible. The chain has TRBV30 and TRBJ2-3; D remains ambiguous. The CDR3 runs to 12 residues. CDR1 and CDR2 (germline): GTSNPN, SVGIG (reference sequence). This CDR3 is CAWSPSGHGPVF. DNA for the CDR3: TGTGCCTGGAGTCCCTCCGGGCATGGACCAGTATTT.

A word on this clonotype: A much larger clone sits a single nucleotide away, making a read error possible. This sequence joins TRBV19 and TRBJ1-1, with TRBD1 matching 7 bases. Per the germline V gene, CDR1 is LNHDA and CDR2 is SQIVND (reference sequence). The CDR3 runs to 14 residues. The ends lost 10 bases at V and 4 bases at J; junction bases unmatched: 12. CDR3 region: CAISDRRRGTEAFF. The CDR3 nucleotides read TGTGCCATTTCGGACAGGAGACGGGGCACTGAAGCTTTCTTT. The variable domain in full, with the rest retrieved from reference TRBV19 and TRBJ1-1, is DGGITQSPKYLFRKEGQNVTLSCEQNLNHDAMYWYRQDPGQGLRLIYYSQIVNDFQKGDIAEGYSVSREKKESFPLTVTSAQKNPTAFYLCAISDRRRGTEAFFGQGTRLTVV.

The chain carries TRBV13 and TRBJ1-2; D ambiguous. Germline V gene lookup returns CDR1 PRHDT and CDR2 FYEKMQ (reference sequence). The CDR3 sequence is 12 residues long. Trimming left V 1 base short and J 8 bases short, with 8 bases between. Written as DNA, the CDR3 is TGTGCCAGCAGCTTAGAGAGGCAAGGCTACACCTTC. This sequence encodes CASSLERQGYTF.

CDR3 region: CATSDPPTMTQYF. CDR3 sequence (DNA): TGTGCCACCAGTGATCCCCCGACCATGACGCAGTATTTT. The chain carries TRBV24-1 and TRBJ2-3, with unresolved D. The V gene lost 3 bases and the J gene lost 9 bases, with 12 bases spanning the gap. Germline V lookup: CDR1 KGHDR, CDR2 SFDVKD. The CDR3 spans 13 residues.

Comment on this clonotype: Given the absence of the conserved phenylalanine or tryptophan at the CDR3 end, a read error is likely. This CDR3 is CASSLGTAGGEQFL. CDR3 DNA: TGTGCCAGCAGTCTCGGGACCGCTGGAGGGGAGCAGTTCCTA. The chain uses TRBV12-3 or TRBV12-4 and TRBJ2-1, with D tentatively TRBD2 (6 bases). CDR3 size: 14 residues. The V gene lost 5 bases and the J gene lost 10 bases, with 18 bases spanning the gap.

V gene TRBV19 combines with J gene TRBJ2-2, with D perhaps TRBD2 (6 bases). Germline V gives CDR1 LNHDA, CDR2 SQIVND (reference sequence). With 3 bases removed from V and 3 bases from J, the gap between germline ends came to 11 bases. The CDR3 consists of 15 residues. As DNA, the CDR3 is TGTGCCAGTAGTATCCCGGGAGCTTACACCGGGGAGCTGTTTTTT. Protein: CASSIPGAYTGELFF.

A few counts support this clonotype. V and J are TRBV28 and TRBJ2-5; 12 bases are a match to TRBD2. Germline V lookup: CDR1 MDHEN, CDR2 SYDVKM. V shed 3 bases and J 1 base; nucleotides not matched to a gene: 6. The CDR3 consists of 17 residues. CDR3 residues: CASSFGRTSGIQETQYF. CDR3 nucleotides: TGTGCCAGCAGTTTTGGTCGGACTAGCGGGATCCAAGAGACCCAGTACTTC.